A single sample is the source of the 16 T cell receptor beta chains below, sequenced in a study of CD8+CD57+ T cells in acquired aplastic anemia. Before being chosen for sequencing, patients had shown CD8+CD57+ cell expansion by flow cytometry. TCR beta VDJ combinations and CDR3 sequences were profiled from genomic DNA. TCRdb redid the calling of the reads with MiXCR, one entry per CDR3 protein. This table has 75,000 to 80,000 distinct CDR3 sequences, 70% appearing once. Sequencing was done on a sample of sorted CD4+, CD8+, or CD8+CD57+ T cells (not recorded which) from PBMCs. These receptors all stem from a human donor with aplastic anemia.

This clonotype was recorded a few times. This rearrangement joins TRBV9 to TRBJ1-1; D unclear. The CDR3 length is 16 residues. The V end was cut by 0 bases, the J end by 0 bases, with 12 bases between. CDR1 is SGDLS and CDR2 is YYNGEE in the germline V gene. As DNA, the CDR3 is TGTGCCAGCAGCGTAGTAGCATTAGAGATGAACACTGAAGCTTTCTTT. This encodes CASSVVALEMNTEAFF.

V usage is TRBV7-3 and J usage is TRBJ2-5, with D hard to call. Deletions cut 3 bases from V and 2 bases from J, with 7 bases between. CDR1 is SGHTA and CDR2 is FQGTGA in the germline V gene. This CDR3 spans 13 amino acids. The CDR3 DNA reads TGTGCCAGCAGCTTTGGTGGACAAGAGACCCAGTACTTC. This encodes CASSFGGQETQYF.

Points on this clonotype: A much larger clonotype is one base distant, so this may be a read error. This rearrangement joins TRBV28 to TRBJ2-7; possible D gene TRBD2, 5 bases. Germline V gene sequence: CDR1 MDHEN, CDR2 SYDVKM. The CDR3 has 12 amino acids. The CDR3 DNA is TGTGCCGGCAGCCCCAGCGGCTACGAGCAGTACTTC. Translated: CAGSPSGYEQYF.

The chain has TRBV7-9 and TRBJ2-7; D remains ambiguous. CDR1 and CDR2 (germline): SEHNR, FQNEAQ (reference sequence). The V end lost 5 bases, the J end lost 2 bases, and 10 bases lay between the germline ends. This CDR3 has 13 amino acids. This CDR3 reads CASSQDKTYEQYF. The CDR3 nucleotides read TGTGCCAGCAGCCAAGACAAGACCTACGAGCAGTACTTC.

V usage is TRBV4-2 and J usage is TRBJ1-2, with a tentative D call TRBD1 (5 bases). The CDR3 spans 15 residues. Germline V lookup: CDR1 LGHNA, CDR2 YNFKEQ. V lost 4 bases to trimming and J lost 0 bases, with 12 bases between them. CDR3 in amino acids: CASSPGGATNYGYTF. The CDR3 nucleotides are TGTGCCAGCAGCCCGGGAGGGGCCACTAACTATGGCTACACCTTC.

The CDR3, as DNA: TGTGCCAGTAGTAGCAGGGTCCAGCCTGAAGCTTTCTTT. Residues: CASSSRVQPEAFF. The chain carries TRBV19 and TRBJ1-1; TRBD1 might be the D (5 bases). The CDR3 contains 13 residues. Germline V CDR1 and CDR2: LNHDA, SQIVND (reference sequence). The V and J ends lost 4 bases and 6 bases respectively, with 12 bases between them.

The chain carries TRBV28 and TRBJ2-2; 8 bases fit TRBD1. This CDR3 has 21 amino acids. Per germline, CDR1 MDHEN and CDR2 SYDVKM. Germline trimming cut 4 bases from V and 1 base from J; bases unmatched to any gene: 20. The CDR3 nucleotides are TGTGCCAGCAGTTACCATGCTTGGTTTAGTTTGGGACAGGAGAACACCGGGGAGCTGTTTTTT. It translates to CASSYHAWFSLGQENTGELFF.

The chain carries TRBV29-1 and TRBJ2-1; 7 nucleotides line up with TRBD2. This CDR3 comprises 12 residues. Trimming cost V 4 bases and J 7 bases; bases outside gene matches: 4. Germline CDR1 and CDR2: SQVTM and ANQGSEA. CDR3 sequence reads: CSVGASGNEQFF. The CDR3 bases are TGCAGCGTTGGGGCTAGCGGAAATGAGCAGTTCTTC.

This clonotype was counted between two and nine times. V gene TRBV29-1 combines with J gene TRBJ2-7; no clear D. V dropped 7 bases and J dropped 2 bases, with 15 bases sitting between them. The V gene's germline CDR1 is SQVTM and CDR2 ANQGSEA. This CDR3 is built from 13 residues. The CDR3 is CSAHDGLTYEQYF. CDR3 coding DNA: TGCAGCGCTCATGACGGGCTCACCTACGAGCAGTACTTC.

The V and J genes are TRBV20-1 and TRBJ2-7; D is perhaps TRBD1 (6 bases). Trimming left V 3 bases short and J 1 base short, with 13 bases between. The length of the CDR3 is 14 residues. Germline CDR1 is DFQATT and CDR2 is SNEGSKA (reference sequence). The CDR3 DNA sequence: TGCAGTGCTAGGCCCCGGGACATTTCCTACGAGCAGTACTTC. As protein: CSARPRDISYEQYF.

This clonotype was counted a few times. Here the CDR3 reads CSAQQGDTEAFF. The CDR3 DNA follows: TGCAGTGCACAACAGGGGGACACTGAAGCTTTCTTT. This chain connects TRBV20-1 to TRBJ1-1; TRBD1 agrees at 8 bases. The CDR3 contains 12 residues. Germline loops: CDR1 DFQATT, CDR2 SNEGSKA (reference sequence). Germline trimming cut 6 bases from V and 3 bases from J; bases unmatched to any gene: 3.

V and J are TRBV27 and TRBJ1-2; TRBD1 matches at 9 bases. The V and J ends lost 4 bases and 0 bases, in that order; junction bases with no gene match: 12. The CDR3 has 18 amino acids. Germline CDR1 and CDR2: MNHEY and SMNVEV (reference sequence). The CDR3 spells CASSSSDRGSLTNYGYTF. The CDR3 nucleotides are TGTGCCAGCAGTTCCTCCGACAGGGGGAGCCTAACTAACTATGGCTACACCTTC.

This rearrangement joins TRBV7-9 to TRBJ1-2, with D possibly being TRBD1 (6 bases). V was clipped by 6 bases and J by 7 bases, with 21 bases between them. The CDR3 has 15 amino acids. Germline V CDR1 and CDR2: SEHNR, FQNEAQ (reference sequence). CDR3: CASRRSTGASGGYTF. As DNA, the CDR3 is TGTGCCAGCAGACGATCTACGGGGGCTAGTGGTGGCTACACCTTC.

The chain couples TRBV20-1 to TRBJ2-7; D call uncertain. In germline, CDR1 is DFQATT, CDR2 SNEGSKA (reference sequence). Deletions cut 0 bases from V and 3 bases from J, with 9 bases between. This CDR3 region has 13 residues. CDR3 nucleotides: TGCAGTGCTAGAGATTGGAAGGGCTACGAGCAGTACTTC. It encodes CSARDWKGYEQYF.

This clonotype was recorded many times. This sequence joins TRBV7-8 and TRBJ1-2; no firm D call. The CDR3 has 15 amino acids. Germline loops: CDR1 SGHVS, CDR2 FQNEAQ. Trimming took 1 base from V and 2 from J, leaving 11 bases between them. CDR3 amino acids: CASSLEAGSNYGYTF. CDR3 in DNA: TGTGCCAGCAGCTTAGAGGCAGGATCAAACTATGGCTACACCTTC. The full variable domain, in which reference TRBV7-8 and TRBJ1-2 provide the parts outside the CDR3, is GAGVSQSPRYKVAKRGQDVALRCDPISGHVSLFWYQQALGQGPEFLTYFQNEAQLDKSGLPSDRFFAERPEGSVSTLKIQRTQQEDSAVYLCASSLEAGSNYGYTFGSGTRLTVV.

The rearrangement uses TRBV19 and TRBJ2-5; 9 bases are shared with TRBD1. Germline V gene lookup returns CDR1 LNHDA and CDR2 SQIVND (reference sequence). The CDR3 totals 15 residues. Unmatched junction bases numbered 7, after V lost 4 bases and J lost 4 bases. CDR3 coding DNA: TGTGCCAGTAGTACCCTGACAGGGGGGGGAGAGACCCAGTACTTC. Amino acids: CASSTLTGGGETQYF.